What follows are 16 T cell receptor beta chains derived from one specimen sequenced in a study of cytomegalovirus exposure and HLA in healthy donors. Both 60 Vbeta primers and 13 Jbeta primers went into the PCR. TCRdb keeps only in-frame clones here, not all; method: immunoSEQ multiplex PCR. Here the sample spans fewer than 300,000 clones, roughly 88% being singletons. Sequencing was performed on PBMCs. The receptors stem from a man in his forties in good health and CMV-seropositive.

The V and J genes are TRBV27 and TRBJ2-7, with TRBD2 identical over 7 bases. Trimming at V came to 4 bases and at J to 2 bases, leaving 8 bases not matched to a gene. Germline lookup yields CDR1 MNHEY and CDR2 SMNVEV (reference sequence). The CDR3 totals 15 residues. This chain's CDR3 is CASSYSGTLTYEQYF. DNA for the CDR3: TGTGCCAGCAGTTACAGCGGGACGCTCACCTACGAGCAGTACTTC.

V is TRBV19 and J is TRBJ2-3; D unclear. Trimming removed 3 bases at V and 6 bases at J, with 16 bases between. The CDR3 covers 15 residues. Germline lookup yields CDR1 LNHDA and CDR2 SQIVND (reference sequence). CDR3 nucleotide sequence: TGTGCCAGTAGTATTCGCCCTAGATTGTTGGATACGCAGTATTTT. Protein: CASSIRPRLLDTQYF.

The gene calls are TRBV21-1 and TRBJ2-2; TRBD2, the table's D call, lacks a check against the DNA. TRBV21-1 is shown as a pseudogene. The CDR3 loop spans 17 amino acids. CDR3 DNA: TGTGCCAGCAGCAAAGTCCGGGGTCCCCTATACACCGGGGAGCTGTTTTTT. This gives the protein CASSKVRGPLYTGELFF.

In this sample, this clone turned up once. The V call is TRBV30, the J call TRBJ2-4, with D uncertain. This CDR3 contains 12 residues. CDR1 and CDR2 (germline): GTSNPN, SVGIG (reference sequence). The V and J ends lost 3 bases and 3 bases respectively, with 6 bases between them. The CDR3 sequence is CAWSLDKNIQYF. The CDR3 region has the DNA TGTGCCTGGAGCTTAGACAAAAACATTCAGTACTTC. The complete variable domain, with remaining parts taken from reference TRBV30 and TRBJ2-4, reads SQTIHQWPATLVQPVGSPLSLECTVEGTSNPNLYWYRQAAGRGLQLLFYSVGIGQISSEVPQNLSASRPQDRQFILSSKKLLLSDSGFYLCAWSLDKNIQYFGAGTRLSVL.

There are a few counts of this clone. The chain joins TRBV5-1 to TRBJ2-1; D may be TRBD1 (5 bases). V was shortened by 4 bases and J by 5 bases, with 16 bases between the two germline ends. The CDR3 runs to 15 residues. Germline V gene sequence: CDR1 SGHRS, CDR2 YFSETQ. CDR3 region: CASSPRAWGNNEQFF. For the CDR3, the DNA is TGCGCCAGCAGCCCCCGGGCTTGGGGCAACAATGAGCAGTTCTTC.

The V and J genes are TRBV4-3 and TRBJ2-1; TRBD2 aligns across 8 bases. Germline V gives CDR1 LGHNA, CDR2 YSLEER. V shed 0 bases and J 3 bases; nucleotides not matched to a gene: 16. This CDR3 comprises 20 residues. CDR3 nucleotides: TGCGCCAGCAGCCAAGATCGGGCTAGCGGGCCTCTAGCAGACTACAATGAGCAGTTCTTC. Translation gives CASSQDRASGPLADYNEQFF.

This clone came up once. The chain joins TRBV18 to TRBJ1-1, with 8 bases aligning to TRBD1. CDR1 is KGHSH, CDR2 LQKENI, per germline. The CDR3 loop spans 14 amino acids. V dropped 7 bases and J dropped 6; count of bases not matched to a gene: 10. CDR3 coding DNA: TGTGCCAGCTTCCTCGACAGGGGAGTACCTGAAGCTTTCTTT. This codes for CASFLDRGVPEAFF.

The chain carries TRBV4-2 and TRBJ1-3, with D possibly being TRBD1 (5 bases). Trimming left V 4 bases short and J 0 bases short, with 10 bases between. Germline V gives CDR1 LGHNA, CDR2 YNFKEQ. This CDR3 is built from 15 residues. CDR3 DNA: TGTGCCAGCAGCCCCGACAGTTCCTCTGGAAACACCATATATTTT. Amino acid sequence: CASSPDSSSGNTIYF.

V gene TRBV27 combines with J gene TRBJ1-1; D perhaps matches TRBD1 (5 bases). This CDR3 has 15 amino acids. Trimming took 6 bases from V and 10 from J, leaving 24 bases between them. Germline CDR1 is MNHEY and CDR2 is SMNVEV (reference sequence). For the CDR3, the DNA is TGTGCCAGCAGGAGCCAGGGAGGCTTGATCGTCGGAGCTTTCTTT. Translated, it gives CASRSQGGLIVGAFF.

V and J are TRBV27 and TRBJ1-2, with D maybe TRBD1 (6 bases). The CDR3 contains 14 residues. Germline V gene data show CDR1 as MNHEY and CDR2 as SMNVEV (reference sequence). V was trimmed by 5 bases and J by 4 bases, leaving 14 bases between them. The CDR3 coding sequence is TGTGCCAGCAGTCCAACAGGGCTCTTCTATGGCTACACCTTC. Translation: CASSPTGLFYGYTF.

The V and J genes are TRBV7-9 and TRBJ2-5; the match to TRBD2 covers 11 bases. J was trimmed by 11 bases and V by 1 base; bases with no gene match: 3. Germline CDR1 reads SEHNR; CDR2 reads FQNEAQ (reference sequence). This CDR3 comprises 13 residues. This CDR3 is CASSLELAGGQYF. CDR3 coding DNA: TGTGCCAGCAGCTTAGAATTAGCGGGAGGGCAGTACTTC.

The CDR3 DNA follows: TGCGCCAGCAGCCCTTACTCGGGGGGCGTATCCTACTACGAGCAGTACTTC. Translated, it gives CASSPYSGGVSYYEQYF. This sequence joins TRBV5-1 and TRBJ2-7; possible D gene TRBD2, 7 bases. The V and J ends lost 4 bases and 3 bases respectively, with 23 bases between them. The CDR3 totals 17 residues. Per the germline V gene, CDR1 is SGHRS and CDR2 is YFSETQ.

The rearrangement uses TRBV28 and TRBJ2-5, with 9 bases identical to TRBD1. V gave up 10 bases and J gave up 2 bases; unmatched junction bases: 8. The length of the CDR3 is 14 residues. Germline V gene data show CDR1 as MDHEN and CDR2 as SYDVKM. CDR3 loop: CAINGGQGQETQYF. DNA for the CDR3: TGTGCCATCAATGGGGGACAGGGACAAGAGACCCAGTACTTC.

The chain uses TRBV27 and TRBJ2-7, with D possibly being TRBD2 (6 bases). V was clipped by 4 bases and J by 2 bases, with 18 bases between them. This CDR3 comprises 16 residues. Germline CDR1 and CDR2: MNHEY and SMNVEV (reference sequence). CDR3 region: CASSWVGSGAPYEQYF. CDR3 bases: TGTGCCAGCAGTTGGGTGGGATCGGGAGCGCCCTACGAGCAGTACTTC.

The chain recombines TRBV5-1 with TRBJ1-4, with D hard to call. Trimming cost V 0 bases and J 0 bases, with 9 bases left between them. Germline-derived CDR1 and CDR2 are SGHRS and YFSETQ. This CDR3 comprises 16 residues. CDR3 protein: CASSLAVSATNEKLFF. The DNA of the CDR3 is TGCGCCAGCAGCTTGGCGGTTTCCGCAACTAATGAAAAACTGTTTTTT.

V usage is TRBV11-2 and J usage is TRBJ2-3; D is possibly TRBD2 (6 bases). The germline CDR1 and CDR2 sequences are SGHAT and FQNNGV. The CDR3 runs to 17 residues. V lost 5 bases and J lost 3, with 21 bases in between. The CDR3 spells CASSLKRASASTDTQYF. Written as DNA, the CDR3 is TGTGCCAGCAGCCTCAAGCGGGCTAGCGCATCGACAGATACGCAGTATTTT.